Listed below are T cell receptor beta chains from one sample, sequenced in a study of CD8 T cells in ankylosing spondylitis. A single record per CDR3 protein comes from TCRdb applying MiXCR to the 5' RACE reads. The sample has around 180,000 distinct CDR3 sequences, approximately 13% seen once. The specimen sequenced was blood, either unsorted or a sorted T cell fraction (not recorded which). The receptors shown here come from a female donor with ankylosing spondylitis or in good health (not recorded which). CDR3s include the opening cysteine and the closing phenylalanine or tryptophan. The order of the fields is D gene, clone size, V gene, J gene, CDR3 protein, CDR3 DNA. A D gene is named only where the DNA matches it firmly. Size values are once, few and many counts, or a class for expanded clones, and some rows have none.

>NA|NA|TRBV11-1|TRBJ1-1
CASGTGTDTLTFF
TGTGCCAGCGGAACCGGGACGGATACGCTGACTTTCTTT
>NA|few|TRBV20-1|TRBJ2-5
CSASPEGTQYF
TGCAGTGCTAGCCCCGAGGGGACCCAGTACTTC
>NA|few|TRBV29-1|TRBJ2-7
CSVRRGTSSYEQYF
TGCAGCGTTCGAAGGGGGACAAGCTCCTACGAGCAGTACTTC
>TRBD1|few|TRBV30|TRBJ1-5
CAWNRGNQPQHF
TGTGCCTGGAACAGGGGAAATCAGCCCCAGCATTTT
>TRBD1|many|TRBV20-1|TRBJ1-5
CSALQGVIGNQPQHF
TGCAGTGCCCTACAGGGGGTAATTGGCAATCAGCCCCAGCATTTT
>TRBD1|many|TRBV12-3/TRBV12-4|TRBJ1-5
CASSLRQGEGNQPQHF
TGTGCCAGCAGTCTGCGACAGGGGGAAGGCAATCAGCCCCAGCATTTT
>NA|many|TRBV19|TRBJ2-1
CASSIAGVGNEQFF
TGTGCCAGTAGTATAGCGGGGGTCGGCAATGAGCAGTTCTTC
>NA|NA|TRBV6-1|TRBJ2-5
CASSKAVEETQYF
TGTGCCAGCAGTAAAGCGGTAGAAGAGACCCAGTACTTC
>NA|many|TRBV7-2|TRBJ1-5
CASSSQENQPQHF
TGTGCCAGCAGCTCCCAGGAGAATCAGCCCCAGCATTTT
>NA|few|TRBV12-3/TRBV12-4|TRBJ2-3
CASSLSLGTDTQYF
TGTGCCAGCAGTTTATCTCTAGGGACCGATACGCAGTATTTT
>NA|many|TRBV6-1|TRBJ2-1
CASSVRLNNEQFF
TGTGCCAGCAGCGTTAGGTTGAACAATGAGCAGTTCTTC
>NA|many|TRBV6-2/TRBV6-3|TRBJ2-7
CASSRRNEQYF
TGTGCCAGCAGTAGGAGAAACGAGCAGTACTTC
>TRBD2|many|TRBV10-3|TRBJ2-7
CAISQMTSGSYEQYF
TGTGCCATCAGCCAGATGACTAGCGGCTCCTACGAGCAGTACTTC
>TRBD1|many|TRBV5-5|TRBJ1-2
CASSFGQGNSYGYTF
TGTGCCAGCAGCTTTGGACAGGGTAATAGCTATGGCTACACCTTC
>TRBD2|few|TRBV11-3|TRBJ2-1
CASSLGGFPYNEQFF
TGTGCCAGCAGCTTGGGGGGGTTCCCCTACAATGAGCAGTTCTTC
>NA|NA|TRBV7-2|TRBJ1-5
CASSPGSGNQPQHF
TGTGCCAGCAGCCCAGGATCCGGCAATCAGCCCCAGCATTTT
>NA|NA|TRBV4-2|TRBJ2-2
CASSQGSSGGNTGELFF
TGTGCCAGCAGCCAAGGAAGTAGCGGAGGGAACACCGGGGAGCTGTTTTTT
>TRBD2|many|TRBV5-1|TRBJ2-1
CASSLGPGTSGSVYEQFF
TGCGCCAGCAGCTTGGGTCCCGGGACTAGCGGGTCGGTCTATGAGCAGTTCTTC
>NA|few|TRBV7-9|TRBJ2-2
CASSSGGGELFF
TGTGCCAGCAGCTCAGGAGGCGGGGAGCTGTTTTTT
>NA|few|TRBV9|TRBJ2-7
CAVPSEGYEQYF
TGTGCCGTTCCCTCGGAGGGGTACGAGCAGTACTTC
>TRBD1|many|TRBV5-1|TRBJ2-7
CASSSGQGMFKYF
TGCGCCAGCAGCTCGGGACAGGGGATGTTTAAGTACTTC
>NA|many|TRBV7-8|TRBJ2-3
CASSLRLAFTDTQYF
TGTGCCAGCAGCTTACGGCTAGCGTTCACAGATACGCAGTATTTT
>TRBD2|few|TRBV2|TRBJ2-1
CASSEGLAGYNEQFF
TGTGCCAGCAGCGAGGGACTAGCGGGATATAATGAGCAGTTCTTC
>NA|many|TRBV3-1|TRBJ1-3
CASSRTRTIYF
TGTGCCAGCAGCCGGACAAGGACCATATATTTT
>NA|many|TRBV18|TRBJ2-1
CASSSTHEQFF
TGTGCCAGCTCATCGACCCATGAGCAGTTCTTC
>NA|NA|TRBV7-9|TRBJ2-3
CASSKPGGTDTQYF
TGTGCCAGCAGCAAACCAGGGGGCACAGATACGCAGTATTTT
>TRBD2|few|TRBV5-1|TRBJ2-5
CASSSGTRSYHQETQYF
TGCGCCAGCAGCTCCGGGACTAGATCTTACCACCAAGAGACCCAGTACTTC
>NA|many|TRBV12-3/TRBV12-4|TRBJ2-7
CASSTDTYEQYF
TGTGCCAGCAGTACCGACACCTACGAGCAGTACTTC
>NA|many|TRBV20-1|TRBJ2-5
CSAQDEETQYF
TGCAGTGCTCAAGATGAAGAGACCCAGTACTTC
>NA|many|TRBV20-1|TRBJ2-1
CSARQRFSYNEQFF
TGCAGTGCTAGACAGAGATTCTCCTACAATGAGCAGTTCTTC